The 10 T cell receptor beta chains below were found in one sample sequenced in a study of T cell clonotyping in hematopoietic cell transplantation (dated by TCRdb to the early 2020s). Library generation was performed with the immunoSEQ multiplex PCR assay. TCRdb retrieved this table from immuneACCESS and kept in-frame rearrangements only. Not all clones are present; in checked studies, unresolved V genes account for under half, and no reason is known for the remainder. For this sample the table gives approximately 16,000 clones, of which 93% were detected only once. The ten biggest clones cover around 2% of the sample. The time point label of this sample denotes: recipient sample about 28 days before transplant, after cytoreduction. This specimen was peripheral blood mononuclear cells, taken before stem cell transplant. The receptors stem from a man younger than 35 with biphenotypic leukemia. Some clones in this sample may be carry-over from other donors' samples.

The rearrangement uses TRBV27 and TRBJ2-3; no clear D gene. Germline V gives CDR1 MNHEY, CDR2 SMNVEV (reference sequence). The CDR3 sequence is 13 residues long. The V end was cut by 7 bases, the J end by 0 bases, with 8 bases between. The CDR3 region is CASKVTSTDTQYF. CDR3 in DNA: TGTGCCAGCAAAGTGACTAGCACAGATACGCAGTATTTT.

The chain joins TRBV11-2 to TRBJ1-2; TRBD1 agrees at 7 bases. Trimming took 5 bases from V and 4 from J; bases not matched to a gene: 4. The CDR3 sequence is 13 residues long. Germline V gives CDR1 SGHAT, CDR2 FQNNGV. Here the CDR3 reads CASSDGTVYGYTF. CDR3 DNA sequence: TGTGCCAGCAGCGACGGGACAGTCTATGGCTACACCTTC.

The J gene is TRBJ1-6, the V gene TRBV4-1, with 7 bases matching TRBD1. V shed 0 bases and J 4 bases; nucleotides not matched to a gene: 9. CDR1 is MGHRA, CDR2 YSYEKL, per germline. The CDR3 consists of 18 residues. CDR3 region: CASSQDGDSFFYNSPLHF. CDR3 DNA: TGCGCCAGCAGCCAAGATGGGGACAGTTTCTTTTATAATTCACCCCTCCACTTT.

The CDR3 DNA reads as TGTGCCAGCAGTTCCCTAGGACATAATACGCAGTATTTT. Its protein product is CASSSLGHNTQYF. The chain has TRBV6-1 and TRBJ2-3; D possibly corresponds to TRBD1 (5 bases). This CDR3 contains 13 residues. V gave up 5 bases and J gave up 7 bases, with 13 bases separating them. The germline V gene has CDR1 MNHNS and CDR2 SASEGT.

This chain joins TRBV7-2 and TRBJ2-3; 8 bases line up with TRBD2. J was trimmed by 4 bases and V by 5 bases; bases with no gene match: 11. The germline V gene has CDR1 SGHTA and CDR2 FQGNSA. This CDR3 has 16 residues. CDR3 in amino acids: CASSLRHGGGPDTQYF. As DNA, the CDR3 is TGTGCCAGCAGCCTACGGCACGGCGGGGGGCCAGATACGCAGTATTTT.

CDR3 in amino acids: CASSPRLAGAYEQYF. In DNA form, the CDR3 reads TGTGCCAGCAGCCCCCGACTAGCGGGGGCCTACGAGCAGTACTTC. J is TRBJ2-7 and V is TRBV7-2; 12 positions match TRBD2. The CDR3 consists of 15 residues. V shed 5 bases and J 2 bases; nucleotides not matched to a gene: 4. Germline CDR1 SGHTA, CDR2 FQGNSA.

The chain is built from TRBV28 and TRBJ1-5, with 7 nucleotides matching TRBD1. This CDR3 region has 15 residues. Germline V gene lookup returns CDR1 MDHEN and CDR2 SYDVKM. J gave up 7 bases and V 6 bases, and 12 bases lay outside the gene matches. As DNA, the CDR3 is TGTGCCAGCAGCCGAGACAGGGTAGAAGGGCAGCCCCAGCATTTT. This gives the protein CASSRDRVEGQPQHF.

The gene calls are TRBV2 and TRBJ2-1; no reliable D call. The germline V gene encodes CDR1 SNHLY and CDR2 FYNNEI. The length of the CDR3 is 12 residues. Trimming left V 3 bases short and J 7 bases short, with 7 bases between. The CDR3 loop reads CASSDPFNEQFF. CDR3 bases: TGTGCCAGCAGTGATCCTTTTAATGAGCAGTTCTTC. Full variable domain (remainder filled in from reference TRBV2 and TRBJ2-1): EPEVTQTPSHQVTQMGQEVILRCVPISNHLYFYWYRQILGQKVEFLVSFYNNEISEKSEIFDDQFSVERPDGSNFTLKIRSTKLEDSAMYFCASSDPFNEQFFGPGTRLTVL.

Of note for this clone: Other DNA sequences from this sample encode an identical CDR3 as well. The chain is built from TRBV29-1 and TRBJ1-2; maybe TRBD1 (5 bases). The germline gives CDR1 SQVTM, CDR2 ANQGSEA. CDR3 length: 12 amino acids. Trimming pared 1 base from V and 5 bases from J, leaving 8 bases between. Here the CDR3 reads CSVEGGGYGYTF. In nucleotides, the CDR3 is TGCAGCGTTGAAGGGGGGGGTTATGGCTACACCTTC.

In its sample, this clone was seen a few times. The chain is built from TRBV6-5 and TRBJ2-1; the match to TRBD2 covers 9 bases. Germline loops: CDR1 MNHEY, CDR2 SVGAGI. The CDR3 is 15 residues long. V was pared by 6 bases and J by 1 base, with 4 bases of the junction left unmatched. The CDR3 DNA sequence: TGTGCCAGCAGCCTGACTAGCGGTTCCTACAATGAGCAGTTCTTC. Amino acids: CASSLTSGSYNEQFF.